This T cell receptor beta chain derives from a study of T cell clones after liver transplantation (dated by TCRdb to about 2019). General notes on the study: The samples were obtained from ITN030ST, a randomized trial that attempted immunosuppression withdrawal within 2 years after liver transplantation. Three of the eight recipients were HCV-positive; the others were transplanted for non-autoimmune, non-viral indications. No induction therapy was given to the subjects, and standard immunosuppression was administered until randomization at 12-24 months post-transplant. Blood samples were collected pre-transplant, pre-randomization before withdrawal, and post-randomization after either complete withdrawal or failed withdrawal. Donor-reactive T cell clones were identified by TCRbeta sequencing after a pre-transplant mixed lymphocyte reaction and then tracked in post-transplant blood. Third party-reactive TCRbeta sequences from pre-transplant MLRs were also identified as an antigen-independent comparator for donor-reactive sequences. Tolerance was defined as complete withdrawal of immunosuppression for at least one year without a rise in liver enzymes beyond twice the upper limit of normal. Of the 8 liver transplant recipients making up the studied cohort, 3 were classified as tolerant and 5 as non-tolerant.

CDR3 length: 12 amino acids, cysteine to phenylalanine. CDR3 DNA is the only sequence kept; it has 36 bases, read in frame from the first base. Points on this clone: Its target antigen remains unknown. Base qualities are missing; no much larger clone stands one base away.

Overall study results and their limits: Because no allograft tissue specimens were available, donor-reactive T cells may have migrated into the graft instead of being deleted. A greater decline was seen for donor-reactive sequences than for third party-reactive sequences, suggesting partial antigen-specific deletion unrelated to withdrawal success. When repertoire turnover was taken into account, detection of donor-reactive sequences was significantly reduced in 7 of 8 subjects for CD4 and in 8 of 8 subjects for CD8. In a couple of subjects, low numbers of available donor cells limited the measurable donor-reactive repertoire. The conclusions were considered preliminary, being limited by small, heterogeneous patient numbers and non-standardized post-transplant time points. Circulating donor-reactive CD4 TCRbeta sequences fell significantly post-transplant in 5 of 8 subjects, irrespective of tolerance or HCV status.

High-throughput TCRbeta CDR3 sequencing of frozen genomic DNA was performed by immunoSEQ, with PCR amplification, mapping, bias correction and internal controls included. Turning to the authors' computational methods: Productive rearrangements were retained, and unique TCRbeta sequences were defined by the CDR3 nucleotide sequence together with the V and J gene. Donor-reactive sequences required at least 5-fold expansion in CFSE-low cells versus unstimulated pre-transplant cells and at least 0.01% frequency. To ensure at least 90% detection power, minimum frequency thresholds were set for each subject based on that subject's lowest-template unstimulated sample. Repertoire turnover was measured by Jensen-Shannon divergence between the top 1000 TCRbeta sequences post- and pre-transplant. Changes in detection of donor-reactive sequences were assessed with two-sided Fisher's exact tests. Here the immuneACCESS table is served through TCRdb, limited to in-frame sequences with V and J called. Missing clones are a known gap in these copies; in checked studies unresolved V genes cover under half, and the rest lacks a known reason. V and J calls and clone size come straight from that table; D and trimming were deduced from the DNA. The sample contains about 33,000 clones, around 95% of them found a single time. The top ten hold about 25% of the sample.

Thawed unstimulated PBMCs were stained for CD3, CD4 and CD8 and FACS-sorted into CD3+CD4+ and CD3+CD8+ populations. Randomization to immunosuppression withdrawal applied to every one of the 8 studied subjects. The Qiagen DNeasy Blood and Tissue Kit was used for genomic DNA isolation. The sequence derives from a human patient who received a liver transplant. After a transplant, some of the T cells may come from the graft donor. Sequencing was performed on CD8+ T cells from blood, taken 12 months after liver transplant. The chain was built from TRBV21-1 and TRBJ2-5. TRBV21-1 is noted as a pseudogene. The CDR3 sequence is CASSKERTTQYF. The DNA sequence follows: TGTGCCAGCAGCAAAGAGAGGACGACCCAGTACTTC.